The 20 T cell receptor beta chains presented below share a single source sample, sequenced in a study of post-analysis software for immune sequencing data. Study-wide results and limits: Patients carried roughly 5 TRBV segments more frequently than controls did, and TRBV5-6, TRBV5-1 and TRBV20-1 were among them.

Their antigens remain unidentified. Each TCR beta cDNA library carried unique molecular identifiers. MiXCR was run by TCRdb on the PCR reads, yielding one entry per CDR3 protein. There are about 770,000 distinct CDR3 sequences in the sample; around 42% occur only once, and approximately 4.4% lies in the top ten. The sample taken for sequencing was blood. These receptors were obtained from a girl aged 10 to 17 with multiple sclerosis.

V is TRBV6-1 and J is TRBJ2-1, with 9 positions matching TRBD2. Germline V gives CDR1 MNHNS, CDR2 SASEGT. V gave up 4 bases and J gave up 9 bases; unmatched junction bases: 10. The CDR3 is made up of 15 amino acids. The CDR3 is CASSVFVGLASEQFF. In nucleotides, the CDR3 is TGTGCCAGCAGTGTATTCGTTGGACTAGCGAGTGAGCAGTTCTTC.

The chain combines TRBV12-3 or TRBV12-4 with TRBJ2-5; 7 nucleotides align to TRBD2. V lost 3 bases and J lost 11; bases outside the gene matches: 3. The CDR3 spans 11 residues. In DNA form, the CDR3 reads TGTGCCAGCAGTTTTACGCGGGAGCAGTACTTC. This codes for CASSFTREQYF.

This clonotype was found a few times. The genes are TRBV29-1 and TRBJ2-1; D is unclear. V was cut by 4 bases and J by 8 bases, with 21 bases left in between. From germline, CDR1 is SQVTM and CDR2 ANQGSEA. The CDR3 consists of 15 residues. CDR3 nucleotides: TGCAGCGTTGCACACTCCGGCCGGGTTCGAGATGAGCAGTTCTTC. It is translated as CSVAHSGRVRDEQFF.

This sequence joins TRBV20-1 and TRBJ1-5, with D tentatively TRBD1 (6 bases). CDR3 size: 15 residues. Looked up from germline, CDR1 is DFQATT and CDR2 is SNEGSKA (reference sequence). V lost 5 bases and J lost 7, with 21 bases in between. DNA of the CDR3: TGCAGTGCTTCTCCAAGAATAGGGGGTTTACAGCCCCAGCATTTT. Amino acids: CSASPRIGGLQPQHF.

The CDR3 loop is CASRVAGGMSGANVLTF. The CDR3 nucleotides read TGTGCCAGCAGGGTAGCCGGGGGAATGTCTGGGGCCAACGTCCTGACTTTC. The rearrangement joins TRBV27 to TRBJ2-6; D might be TRBD2 (6 bases). V was cut by 6 bases and J by 1 base, with 16 bases left in between. Germline V lookup: CDR1 MNHEY, CDR2 SMNVEV (reference sequence). This CDR3 spans 17 amino acids.

The chain combines TRBV29-1 with TRBJ1-2; no firm D call. Germline V gene sequence: CDR1 SQVTM, CDR2 ANQGSEA. The germline V and J ends were trimmed by 3 bases and 5 bases, with 7 bases remaining between them. The CDR3 covers 11 residues. The CDR3 region has the DNA TGCAGCGTTGATCTGGATTATGGCTACACCTTC. Translating gives CSVDLDYGYTF.

V is TRBV24-1 and J is TRBJ2-1, with 7 bases fitting TRBD2. The CDR3 spans 16 residues. Germline lookup yields CDR1 KGHDR and CDR2 SFDVKD. The V and J ends lost 5 bases and 2 bases, in that order; junction bases with no gene match: 8. The CDR3 nucleotides read TGTGCCACCAGTGCCGTGGGAGGGCCCGCCTACAATGAGCAGTTCTTC. It is translated as CATSAVGGPAYNEQFF.

This clonotype showed up just a few times. The J gene is TRBJ2-7, the V gene TRBV28, with 7 bases lining up with TRBD2. Germline assignment: CDR1 MDHEN and CDR2 SYDVKM. The length of the CDR3 is 15 residues. Trimming cost V 3 bases and J 1 base; bases outside gene matches: 6. Here the CDR3 reads CASSFSSGASYEQYF. The DNA for the CDR3 is TGTGCCAGCAGTTTTTCTAGCGGTGCTTCCTACGAGCAGTACTTC.

V is TRBV6-2 or TRBV6-3 and J is TRBJ2-7; tentative D call: TRBD2 (6 bases). Germline V gives CDR1 MNHEY, CDR2 SVGEGT. This CDR3 is built from 14 residues. Trimming pared 3 bases from V and 2 bases from J, leaving 11 bases between. CDR3 sequence reads: CASSYGGEAYEQYF. The CDR3 bases are TGTGCCAGCAGTTATGGCGGGGAAGCCTACGAGCAGTACTTC.

The V gene is TRBV7-8, the J gene TRBJ2-1; 14 nucleotides align to TRBD2. This CDR3 is built from 19 residues. J was trimmed by 6 bases and V by 5 bases; bases with no gene match: 15. Per the germline V gene, CDR1 is SGHVS and CDR2 is FQNEAQ. CDR3 loop: CASSQRTSGRIGHFNEQFF. The CDR3 nucleotides read TGTGCCAGCAGCCAGCGGACTAGCGGGAGGATCGGCCACTTCAATGAGCAGTTCTTC.

This clonotype was seen a handful of times. The chain recombines TRBV15 with TRBJ1-5; D is uncertain. Trimming took off 0 bases at V and 6 bases at J, with 12 bases between the two ends. This CDR3 region has 15 residues. CDR1 is LNHNV and CDR2 is YYDKDF in the germline V gene (reference sequence). The CDR3: CATSRDPPGVQPQHF. The DNA of the CDR3 is TGTGCCACCAGCAGAGATCCCCCAGGAGTTCAGCCCCAGCATTTT.

This sequence joins TRBV15 and TRBJ1-5, with a weak D call TRBD1 (5 bases). The V gene's germline CDR1 is LNHNV and CDR2 YYDKDF (reference sequence). Trimming stripped 0 bases from V and 6 bases from J, with 6 bases between. CDR3 size: 13 residues. The CDR3 DNA sequence: TGTGCCACCAGCAGAGATGGGGGTCAGCCCCAGCATTTT. Residues: CATSRDGGQPQHF.

This clonotype was found a few times. The chain joins TRBV12-3 or TRBV12-4 to TRBJ1-5, with TRBD1 identical over 7 bases. Germline trimming cut 6 bases from V and 0 bases from J; bases unmatched to any gene: 8. The CDR3 runs to 16 residues. The CDR3 loop reads CASSVRDSNSNQPQHF. The CDR3 region has the DNA TGTGCCAGCAGCGTCCGGGACAGCAATAGCAATCAGCCCCAGCATTTT.

The V call is TRBV20-1, the J call TRBJ2-7, with unresolved D. The V and J ends lost 2 bases and 0 bases respectively, with 8 bases between them. The CDR3 has 13 amino acids. Germline V lookup: CDR1 DFQATT, CDR2 SNEGSKA (reference sequence). DNA of the CDR3: TGCAGTGCTAGATCGGCCGGCTCCTACGAGCAGTACTTC. Its protein is CSARSAGSYEQYF.

V usage is TRBV6-5 and J usage is TRBJ1-1; TRBD1 matches at 7 bases. V shed 5 bases, J shed 1 base, and the junction held 1 base outside the gene matches. This CDR3 is 13 amino acids long. In germline, CDR1 is MNHEY, CDR2 SVGAGI. Written as DNA, the CDR3 is TGTGCCAGCAGTAACAGGGGGAACACTGAAGCTTTCTTT. It yields the protein CASSNRGNTEAFF.

This rearrangement joins TRBV6-1 to TRBJ2-3, with a possible D match to TRBD2 (6 bases). This CDR3 spans 11 amino acids. Germline-derived CDR1 and CDR2 are MNHNS and SASEGT. V shed 7 bases and J shed 8 bases, with 10 bases lying between them. The CDR3 sequence is CASNLGGTQYF. The CDR3 DNA reads as TGTGCCAGCAATTTGGGAGGTACGCAGTATTTT.

Only a few counts were recorded for this clonotype. The chain links TRBV24-1 to TRBJ2-1; 8 bases are a match to TRBD2. Germline values: CDR1 KGHDR, CDR2 SFDVKD. CDR3 size: 17 residues. Trimming took 0 bases from V and 0 from J; bases not matched to a gene: 3. CDR3 sequence reads: CATSDLASGFSYNEQFF. The DNA for the CDR3 is TGTGCCACCAGTGATTTGGCTAGCGGGTTCTCCTACAATGAGCAGTTCTTC.

The chain carries TRBV7-2 and TRBJ1-1; 12 bases match TRBD1. V was pared by 5 bases and J by 4 bases, with 5 bases of the junction left unmatched. The CDR3 contains 15 residues. Germline V lookup: CDR1 SGHTA, CDR2 FQGNSA. The CDR3 spells CASSGGTGGFTEAFF. As DNA, the CDR3 is TGTGCCAGCAGCGGGGGGACAGGGGGCTTCACTGAAGCTTTCTTT.

The CDR3 is CSASPASSYEQYF. The CDR3 DNA reads TGCAGTGCTAGTCCAGCTAGCTCCTACGAGCAGTACTTC. The gene calls are TRBV20-1 and TRBJ2-7; D uncertain. The V gene lost 3 bases and the J gene lost 0 bases, with 9 bases spanning the gap. Germline V gene data show CDR1 as DFQATT and CDR2 as SNEGSKA (reference sequence). This CDR3 has 13 residues.

The sample holds one count of this clonotype. This sequence joins TRBV20-1 and TRBJ1-1; unclear D gene. V was cut by 0 bases and J by 1 base, with 6 bases left in between. The CDR3 covers 13 residues. The germline V gene encodes CDR1 DFQATT and CDR2 SNEGSKA (reference sequence). The CDR3 DNA reads TGCAGTGCTAGAGAGATCCGGAACACTGAAGCTTTCTTT. Its protein product is CSAREIRNTEAFF.